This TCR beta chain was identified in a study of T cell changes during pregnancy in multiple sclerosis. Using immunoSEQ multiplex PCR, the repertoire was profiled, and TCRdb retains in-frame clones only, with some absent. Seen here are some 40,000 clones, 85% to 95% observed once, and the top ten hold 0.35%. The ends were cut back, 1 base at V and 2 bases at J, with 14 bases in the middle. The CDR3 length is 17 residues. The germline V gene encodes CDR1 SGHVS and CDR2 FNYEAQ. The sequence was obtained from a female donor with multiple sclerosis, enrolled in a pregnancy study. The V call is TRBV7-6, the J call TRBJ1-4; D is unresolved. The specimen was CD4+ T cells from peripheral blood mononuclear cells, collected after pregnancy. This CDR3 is CASSLGAGSGTNEKLFF. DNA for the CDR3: TGTGCCAGCAGCTTAGGCGCGGGATCGGGCACTAATGAAAAACTGTTTTTT. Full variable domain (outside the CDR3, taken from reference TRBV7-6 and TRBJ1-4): GAGVSQSPRYKVTKRGQDVALRCDPISGHVSLYWYRQALGQGPEFLTYFNYEAQQDKSGLPNDRFSAERPEGSISTLTIQRTEQRDSAMYRCASSLGAGSGTNEKLFFGSGTQLSVL.